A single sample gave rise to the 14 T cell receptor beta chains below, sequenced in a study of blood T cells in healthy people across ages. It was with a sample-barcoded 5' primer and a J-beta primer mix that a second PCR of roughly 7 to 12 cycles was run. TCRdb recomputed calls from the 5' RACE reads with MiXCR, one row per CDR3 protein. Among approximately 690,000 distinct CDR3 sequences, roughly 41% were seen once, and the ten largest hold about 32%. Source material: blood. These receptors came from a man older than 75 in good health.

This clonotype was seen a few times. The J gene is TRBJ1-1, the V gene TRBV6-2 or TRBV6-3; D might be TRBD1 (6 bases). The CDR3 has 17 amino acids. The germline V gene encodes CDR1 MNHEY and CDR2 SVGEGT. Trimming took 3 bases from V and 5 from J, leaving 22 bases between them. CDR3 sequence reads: CASSYGGTPSQRTEAFF. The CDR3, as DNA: TGTGCCAGCAGTTATGGAGGGACACCGTCACAGAGAACTGAAGCTTTCTTT.

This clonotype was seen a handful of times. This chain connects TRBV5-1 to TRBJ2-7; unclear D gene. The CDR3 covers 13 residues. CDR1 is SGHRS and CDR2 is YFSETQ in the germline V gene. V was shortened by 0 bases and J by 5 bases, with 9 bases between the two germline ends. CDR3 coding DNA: TGCGCCAGCAGCTTGGAGGGTTACGACGAGCAGTACTTC. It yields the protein CASSLEGYDEQYF.

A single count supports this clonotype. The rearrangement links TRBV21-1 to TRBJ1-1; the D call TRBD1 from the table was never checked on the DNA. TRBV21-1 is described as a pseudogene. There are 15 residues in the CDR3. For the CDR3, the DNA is TGTGCCAGCAGCAACAGGGGGCCGGGGGCCACTGAAGCTTTCTTT. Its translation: CASSNRGPGATEAFF.

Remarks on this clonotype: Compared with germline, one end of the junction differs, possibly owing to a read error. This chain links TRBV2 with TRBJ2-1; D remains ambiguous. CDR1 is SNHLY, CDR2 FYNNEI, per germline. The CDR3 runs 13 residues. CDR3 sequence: CASSDLSYSEQFF. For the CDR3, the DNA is TGTGCCAGCAGTGACTTGAGTTACAGTGAGCAGTTCTTC.

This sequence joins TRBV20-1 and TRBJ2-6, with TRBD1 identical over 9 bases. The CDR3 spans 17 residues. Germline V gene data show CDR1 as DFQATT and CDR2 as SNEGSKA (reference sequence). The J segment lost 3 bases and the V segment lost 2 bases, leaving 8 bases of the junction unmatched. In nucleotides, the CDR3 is TGCAGTGCTAGACCCGGGACAGGGTTCGGTGGGGCCAACGTCCTGACTTTC. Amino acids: CSARPGTGFGGANVLTF.

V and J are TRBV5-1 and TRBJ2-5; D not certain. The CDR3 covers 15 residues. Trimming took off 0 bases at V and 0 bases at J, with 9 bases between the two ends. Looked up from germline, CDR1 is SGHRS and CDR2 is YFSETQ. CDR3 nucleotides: TGCGCCAGCAGCTTGGGTATGGCATACCAAGAGACCCAGTACTTC. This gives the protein CASSLGMAYQETQYF.

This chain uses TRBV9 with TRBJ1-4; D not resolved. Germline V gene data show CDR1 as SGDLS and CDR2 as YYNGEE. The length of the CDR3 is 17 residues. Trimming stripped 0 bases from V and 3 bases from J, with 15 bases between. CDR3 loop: CASSVARGEVPNEKLFF. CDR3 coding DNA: TGTGCCAGCAGCGTAGCTCGTGGGGAGGTACCTAATGAAAAACTGTTTTTT.

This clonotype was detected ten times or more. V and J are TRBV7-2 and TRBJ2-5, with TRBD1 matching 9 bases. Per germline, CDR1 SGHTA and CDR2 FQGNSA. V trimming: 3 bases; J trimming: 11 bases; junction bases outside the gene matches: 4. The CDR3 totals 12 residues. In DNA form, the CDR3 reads TGTGCCAGCAGCTTGACAGGGGGAGAGCAGTACTTC. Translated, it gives CASSLTGGEQYF.

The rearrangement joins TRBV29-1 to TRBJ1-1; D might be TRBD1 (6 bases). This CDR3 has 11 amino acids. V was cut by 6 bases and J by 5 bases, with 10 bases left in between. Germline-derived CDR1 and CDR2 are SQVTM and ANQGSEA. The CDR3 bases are TGCAGCGTCTCCGGGACAACTGAAGCTTTCTTT. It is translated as CSVSGTTEAFF.

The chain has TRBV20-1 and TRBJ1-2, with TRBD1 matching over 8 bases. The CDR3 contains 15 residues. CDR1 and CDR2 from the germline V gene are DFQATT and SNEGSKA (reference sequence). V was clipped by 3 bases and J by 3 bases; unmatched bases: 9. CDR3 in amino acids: CSASLSDRAHYGYTF. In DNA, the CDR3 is TGCAGTGCTAGCCTTTCGGACAGGGCACACTATGGCTACACCTTC.

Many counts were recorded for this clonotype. CDR3 sequence (DNA): TGTGCCAGCAGGACCGGGACAGGGAAGGAGACCCAGTACTTC. The encoded protein is CASRTGTGKETQYF. The chain carries TRBV12-3 or TRBV12-4 and TRBJ2-5, with TRBD1 matching over 9 bases. Germline trimming cut 6 bases from V and 5 bases from J; bases unmatched to any gene: 7. The length of the CDR3 is 14 residues.

The DNA of the CDR3 is TGTGCCAGCAGCCGGGACAGGGGGTACGGCAATGAGCAGTTCTTC. Translation gives CASSRDRGYGNEQFF. V is TRBV6-2 or TRBV6-3 and J is TRBJ2-1; the match to TRBD1 covers 11 bases. CDR1 is MNHEY and CDR2 is SVGEGT in the germline V gene. The CDR3 is 15 residues long. V gave up 6 bases and J gave up 6 bases; unmatched junction bases: 7.

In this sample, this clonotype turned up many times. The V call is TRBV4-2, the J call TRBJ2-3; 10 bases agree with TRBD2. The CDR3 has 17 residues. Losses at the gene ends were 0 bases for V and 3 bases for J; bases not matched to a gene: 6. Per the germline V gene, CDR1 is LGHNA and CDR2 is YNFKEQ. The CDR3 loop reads CASSQDLTSGTTDTQYF. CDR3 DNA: TGTGCCAGCAGCCAAGATCTCACTAGCGGGACTACAGATACGCAGTATTTT.

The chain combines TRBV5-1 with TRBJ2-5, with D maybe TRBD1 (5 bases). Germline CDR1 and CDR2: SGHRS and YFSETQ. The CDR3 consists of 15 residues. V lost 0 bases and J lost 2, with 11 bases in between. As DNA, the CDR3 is TGCGCCAGCAGCTTGGCCGCAGGGAAGCAAGAGACCCAGTACTTC. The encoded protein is CASSLAAGKQETQYF.